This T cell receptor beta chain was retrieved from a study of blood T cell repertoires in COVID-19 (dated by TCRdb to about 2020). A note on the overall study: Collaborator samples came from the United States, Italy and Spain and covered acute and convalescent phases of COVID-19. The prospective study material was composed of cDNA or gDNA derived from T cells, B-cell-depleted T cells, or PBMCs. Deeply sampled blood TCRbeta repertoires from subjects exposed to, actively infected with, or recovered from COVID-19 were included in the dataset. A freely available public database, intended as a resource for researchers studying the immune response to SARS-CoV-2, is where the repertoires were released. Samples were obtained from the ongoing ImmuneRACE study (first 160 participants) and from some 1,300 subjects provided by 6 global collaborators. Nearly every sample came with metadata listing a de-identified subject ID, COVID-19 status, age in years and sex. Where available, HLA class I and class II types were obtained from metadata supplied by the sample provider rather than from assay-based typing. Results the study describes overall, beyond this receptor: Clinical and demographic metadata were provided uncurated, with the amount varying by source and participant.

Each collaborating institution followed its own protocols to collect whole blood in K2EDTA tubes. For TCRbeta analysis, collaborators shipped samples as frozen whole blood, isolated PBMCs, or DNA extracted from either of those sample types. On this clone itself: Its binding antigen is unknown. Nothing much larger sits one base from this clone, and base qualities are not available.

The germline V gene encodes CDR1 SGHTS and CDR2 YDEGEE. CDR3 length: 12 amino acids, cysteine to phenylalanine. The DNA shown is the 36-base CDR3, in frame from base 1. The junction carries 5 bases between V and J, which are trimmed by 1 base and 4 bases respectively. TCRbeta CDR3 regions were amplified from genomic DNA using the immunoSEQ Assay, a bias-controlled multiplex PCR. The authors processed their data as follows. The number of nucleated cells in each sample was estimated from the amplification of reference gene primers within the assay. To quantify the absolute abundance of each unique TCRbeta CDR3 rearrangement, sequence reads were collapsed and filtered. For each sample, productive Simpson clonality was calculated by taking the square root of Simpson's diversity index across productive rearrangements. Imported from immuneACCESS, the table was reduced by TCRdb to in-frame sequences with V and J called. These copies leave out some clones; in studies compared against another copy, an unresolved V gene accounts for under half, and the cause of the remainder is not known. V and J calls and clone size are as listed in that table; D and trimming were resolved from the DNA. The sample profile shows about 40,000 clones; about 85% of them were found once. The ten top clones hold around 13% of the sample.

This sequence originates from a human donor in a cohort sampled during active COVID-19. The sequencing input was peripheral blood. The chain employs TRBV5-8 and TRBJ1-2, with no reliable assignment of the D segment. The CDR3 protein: CASSLNGYGYTF. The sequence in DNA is TGTGCCAGCAGCTTGAACGGCTATGGCTACACCTTC.